A single sample gave rise to the 18 T cell receptor beta chains below, sequenced in a study of T cell responses to AZD1222 COVID-19 vaccine. Measured with immunoSEQ multiplex PCR; TCRdb has only the in-frame clones, and not every one. In the table there are 99,000 or so clones, 86% of which are singletons. The starting material was peripheral blood, obtained 28 days after the second dose of the MenACWY control vaccine. The receptors were sampled from an adult who received the MenACWY meningococcal vaccine as a control.

In its sample, this clone was seen once. The chain is built from TRBV28 and TRBJ2-5, with D perhaps matching TRBD2 (6 bases). CDR3 size: 15 residues. Per germline, CDR1 MDHEN and CDR2 SYDVKM. Trimming removed 5 bases from V and 1 base from J, with 14 bases in between. CDR3 sequence: CASSRWGDRQETQYF. CDR3 bases: TGTGCCAGCAGTCGTTGGGGGGACCGCCAAGAGACCCAGTACTTC.

The chain is built from TRBV11-2 and TRBJ1-2, with D possibly being TRBD1 (5 bases). Trimming shortened V by 1 base and J by 8 bases, and 17 bases separated the two germline ends. CDR1 SGHAT and CDR2 FQNNGV come from the germline V gene. The CDR3 consists of 15 residues. The CDR3 is CASSLVASGDGGYTF. The CDR3 DNA follows: TGTGCCAGCAGCTTAGTAGCTTCGGGGGATGGCGGCTACACCTTC.

The gene calls are TRBV16 and TRBJ2-7; tentatively, D is TRBD1 or TRBD2 (5 bases each). CDR3 length: 14 amino acids. Trimming took 6 bases from V and 3 from J, leaving 15 bases between them. Germline CDR1 KGHSY, CDR2 FQNENV. The CDR3 region is CASSSAWGNYEQYF. DNA of the CDR3: TGTGCCAGCAGTTCTGCCTGGGGGAACTACGAGCAGTACTTC.

CDR3 region: CASSLLRGNEAFF. CDR3 in DNA: TGTGCCAGCAGCTTACTACGGGGTAATGAAGCTTTCTTT. The chain combines TRBV7-2 with TRBJ1-1, with unresolved D. Trimming removed 2 bases at V and 7 bases at J, with 11 bases between. The CDR3 totals 13 residues. CDR1 and CDR2 (germline): SGHTA, FQGNSA.

The chain is built from TRBV20-1 and TRBJ2-7; D is unclear. Trimming shortened V by 3 bases and J by 0 bases, and 12 bases separated the two germline ends. The CDR3 contains 14 residues. CDR1 is DFQATT and CDR2 is SNEGSKA in the germline V gene (reference sequence). CDR3 residues: CSASRPDNSYEQYF. The CDR3 DNA reads TGCAGTGCTAGTAGGCCCGACAACTCCTACGAGCAGTACTTC.

This clone showed up just a few times. V is TRBV5-1 and J is TRBJ1-1, with D perhaps TRBD1 (5 bases). V was pared by 5 bases and J by 1 base, with 15 bases between. Germline V gene lookup returns CDR1 SGHRS and CDR2 YFSETQ. This CDR3 comprises 15 residues. For the CDR3, the DNA is TGCGCCAGCAGATGGGGGTCATACACGAACACTGAAGCTTTCTTT. Protein sequence: CASRWGSYTNTEAFF.

The chain carries TRBV9 and TRBJ2-3, with TRBD2 identical over 11 bases. CDR3 size: 22 residues. The germline V gene has CDR1 SGDLS and CDR2 YYNGEE. Losses at the gene ends were 0 bases for V and 4 bases for J; bases not matched to a gene: 22. The CDR3 DNA reads as TGTGCCAGCAGCGTAGCTGGGGGCGGCTATTGGGTTAGCGGGGGGGCCGCAGATACGCAGTATTTT. Protein product: CASSVAGGGYWVSGGAADTQYF.

This chain uses TRBV19 with TRBJ1-5; a weak D match, TRBD1 (5 bases). The CDR3 is 15 amino acids. The germline V and J ends were trimmed by 3 bases and 3 bases, with 12 bases remaining between them. Germline CDR1 reads LNHDA; CDR2 reads SQIVND (reference sequence). CDR3 nucleotide sequence: TGTGCCAGTAGTATGGTCGACAGATACAATCAGCCCCAGCATTTT. Translated: CASSMVDRYNQPQHF.

CDR3: CASTGQNTEAFF. The CDR3 nucleotides are TGTGCCAGTACAGGACAGAACACTGAAGCTTTCTTT. The V call is TRBV19, the J call TRBJ1-1; D may be TRBD1 (5 bases). The CDR3 is 12 amino acids. V was shortened by 7 bases and J by 1 base, with 7 bases between the two germline ends. Germline V gene lookup returns CDR1 LNHDA and CDR2 SQIVND (reference sequence).

The chain is built from TRBV6-2 or TRBV6-3 and TRBJ2-7, with 7 positions matching TRBD1. Germline-derived CDR1 and CDR2 are MNHEY and SVGEGT. V lost 4 bases to trimming and J lost 6 bases; unmatched junction nucleotides: 9. The length of the CDR3 is 14 residues. The CDR3 region is CASSSLPTGIEQYF. In DNA, the CDR3 is TGTGCCAGCAGTTCTCTCCCGACAGGGATCGAGCAGTACTTC.

The V gene is TRBV5-4, the J gene TRBJ1-1, with D maybe TRBD1 (6 bases). The CDR3 length is 16 residues. With 3 bases removed from V and 0 bases from J, the gap between germline ends came to 15 bases. The germline V gene has CDR1 SGHNT and CDR2 YYREEE (reference sequence). The CDR3 region has the DNA TGTGCCAGCAGCTACCTCCAGGGGCGAATGAACACTGAAGCTTTCTTT. Protein product: CASSYLQGRMNTEAFF.

The rearrangement joins TRBV9 to TRBJ1-3; weak D call: TRBD1 (5 bases). The CDR3 has 15 residues. V was trimmed by 0 bases and J by 0 bases, leaving 7 bases between them. Germline assignment: CDR1 SGDLS and CDR2 YYNGEE. The CDR3 protein is CASSVAGNSGNTIYF. In DNA form, the CDR3 reads TGTGCCAGCAGCGTAGCAGGGAACTCTGGAAACACCATATATTTT.

As DNA, the CDR3 is TGCGCCAGCAGAGAACCCGGGACAGGTTACGAGCAGTACTTC. It translates to CASREPGTGYEQYF. This chain uses TRBV10-2 with TRBJ2-7; 8 nucleotides agree with TRBD1. Germline assignment: CDR1 WSHSY and CDR2 SAAADI. J lost 4 bases, V lost 6 bases, and 8 bases had no gene match. The CDR3 has 14 residues.

The genes are TRBV28 and TRBJ2-7, with 9 bases lining up with TRBD1. V trimming: 6 bases; J trimming: 3 bases; junction bases outside the gene matches: 6. Germline assignment: CDR1 MDHEN and CDR2 SYDVKM. The CDR3 has 14 residues. CDR3 in DNA: TGTGCCAGCAGGCGGACAGGGGCAATCTACGAGCAGTACTTC. Protein: CASRRTGAIYEQYF.

This chain links TRBV10-1 with TRBJ1-3; D unclear. CDR1 and CDR2 from the germline V gene are WNHNN and SYGVQD (reference sequence). V lost 5 bases and J lost 0, with 20 bases in between. CDR3 length: 18 amino acids. The CDR3 here is CASSLPIRVPNSGNTIYF. The CDR3 DNA is TGCGCCAGCAGTCTCCCCATCCGGGTCCCAAACTCTGGAAACACCATATATTTT.

The chain has TRBV11-3 and TRBJ2-7; 7 bases agree with TRBD2. After removal of 0 bases from V and 9 bases from J, the junction contained 8 bases not matched to a gene. The CDR3 consists of 14 residues. Germline CDR1 reads SGHNT; CDR2 reads YENEEA. CDR3 sequence reads: CASSLDRGRGWQYF. In nucleotides, the CDR3 is TGTGCCAGCAGCTTAGATCGTGGGAGGGGATGGCAGTACTTC.

The chain joins TRBV7-6 to TRBJ2-7, with a tentative D call TRBD1 (6 bases). The germline gives CDR1 SGHVS, CDR2 FNYEAQ. This CDR3 comprises 12 residues. With 2 bases removed from V and 6 bases from J, the gap between germline ends came to 8 bases. The CDR3 coding sequence is TGTGCCAGCAGCTTAAGAGGGGGCGAGCAGTACTTC. Translation gives CASSLRGGEQYF.

The chain has TRBV6-5 and TRBJ2-7, with 8 positions matching TRBD1. J gave up 2 bases and V 9 bases, and 9 bases lay outside the gene matches. The CDR3 length is 14 residues. Germline V lookup: CDR1 MNHEY, CDR2 SVGAGI. This chain's CDR3 is CASSPGQAPYEQYF. The CDR3 DNA is TGTGCCAGTTCGCCGGGACAGGCCCCCTACGAGCAGTACTTC.